This T cell receptor (beta chain) was recovered during a study of identical twins. The study's findings and limits: Beta out-of-frame sequences displayed a weaker excess of sharing between twins. Modelling underestimated the level of out-of-frame TCR alpha sharing observed in monozygotic twins.

Of note for this clonotype: Antigen unknown.

This CDR3 spans 12 amino acids. The V gene's germline CDR1 is SEHNR and CDR2 FQNEAQ (reference sequence). From the 5' RACE reads, TCRdb called clonotypes with MiXCR, one entry per CDR3 protein. The profile shows under 450,000 distinct CDR3 sequences, under 20% of them singletons. The receptor was derived from a man aged 50-59 years in good health. This rearrangement joins TRBV7-9 to TRBJ2-3; 9 bases match TRBD2. Input material: naive T cells sorted from blood. The CDR3 bases are TGTGTTATACTAGCGGGCCCAGATACGCAGTATTTT. Translating gives CVILAGPDTQYF.